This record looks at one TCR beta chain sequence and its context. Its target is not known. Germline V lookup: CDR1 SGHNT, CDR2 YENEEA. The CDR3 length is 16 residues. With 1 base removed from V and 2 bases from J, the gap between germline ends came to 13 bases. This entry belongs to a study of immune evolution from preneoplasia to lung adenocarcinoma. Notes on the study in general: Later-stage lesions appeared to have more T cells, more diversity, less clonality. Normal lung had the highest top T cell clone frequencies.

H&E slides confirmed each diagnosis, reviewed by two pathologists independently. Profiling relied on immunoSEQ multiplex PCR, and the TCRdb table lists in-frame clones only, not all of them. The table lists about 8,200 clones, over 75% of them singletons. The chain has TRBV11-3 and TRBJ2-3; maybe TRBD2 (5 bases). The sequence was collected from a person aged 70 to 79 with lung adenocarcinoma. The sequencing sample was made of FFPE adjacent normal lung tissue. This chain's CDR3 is CASSLGGGSNTDTQYF. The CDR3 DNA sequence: TGTGCCAGCAGCTTAGGTGGCGGGTCCAACACAGATACGCAGTATTTT.